One sample yielded the 2 T cell receptor beta chains listed below, sequenced in a study of blood T cell dynamics during melanoma immunotherapy. Some clones are missing from TCRdb's copy, which holds only in-frame ones; the method was immunoSEQ multiplex PCR. Here the sample spans under 15,000 clones, 65% to 85% being singletons. Documented time point: pre-treatment baseline. The sample in question was blood, obtained from a patient treated with checkpoint blockade. The receptors were sampled from a human donor with melanoma.

The genes are TRBV27 and TRBJ1-2; 7 bases are a match to TRBD1. CDR3 size: 17 residues. With V trimmed by 8 bases and J by 0 bases, 15 bases remained unmatched. CDR1 and CDR2 from the germline V gene are MNHEY and SMNVEV (reference sequence). CDR3 DNA sequence: TGTGCCAGCGGAACCGGGACAGCCTTACACTCTAACTATGGCTACACCTTC. This codes for CASGTGTALHSNYGYTF.

The chain links TRBV7-2 to TRBJ2-5; 7 positions match TRBD2. This CDR3 has 15 amino acids. With V trimmed by 6 bases and J by 2 bases, 9 bases remained unmatched. In germline, CDR1 is SGHTA, CDR2 FQGNSA. The CDR3 region is CASSQPGGGQETQYF. The CDR3 DNA follows: TGTGCCAGCAGTCAACCGGGGGGAGGGCAAGAGACCCAGTACTTC.